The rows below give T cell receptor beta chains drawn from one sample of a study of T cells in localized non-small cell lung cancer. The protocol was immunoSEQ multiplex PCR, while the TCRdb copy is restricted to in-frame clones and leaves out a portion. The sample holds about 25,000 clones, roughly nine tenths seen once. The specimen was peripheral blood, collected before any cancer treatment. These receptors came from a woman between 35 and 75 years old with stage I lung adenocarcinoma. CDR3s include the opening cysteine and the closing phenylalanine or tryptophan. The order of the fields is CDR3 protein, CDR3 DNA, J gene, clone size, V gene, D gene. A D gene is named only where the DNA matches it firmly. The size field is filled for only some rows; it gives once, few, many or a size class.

CDR3: CASSLSSEVPYEQYF
DNA: TGTGCCAGCAGCTTATCTTCAGAAGTCCCCTACGAGCAGTACTTC
J: TRBJ2-7
size: few
V: TRBV7-9
D: NA

CDR3: CASSRGTVQETQYF
DNA: TGCGCCAGCAGCAGAGGGACAGTCCAAGAGACCCAGTACTTC
J: TRBJ2-5
size: NA
V: TRBV5-1
D: TRBD1

CDR3: CSAIYYEQFF
DNA: TGCAGTGCTATTTACTATGAGCAGTTCTTC
J: TRBJ2-1
size: NA
V: TRBV20-1
D: NA

CDR3: CASSATSGGTDTQYF
DNA: TGTGCCAGCAGCGCGACTAGCGGGGGCACAGATACGCAGTATTTT
J: TRBJ2-3
size: once
V: TRBV9
D: TRBD2

CDR3: CATSAMPGTEAFF
DNA: TGCGCCACCTCCGCCATGCCGGGGACTGAAGCTTTCTTT
J: TRBJ1-1
size: NA
V: TRBV10-2
D: NA

CDR3: CASTDPCISGNKWYNEQFF
DNA: TGTGCCAGCACCGATCCTTGTATTAGCGGGAATAAGTGGTACAATGAGCAGTTCTTC
J: TRBJ2-1
size: NA
V: TRBV6-7
D: TRBD2

CDR3: CASSKGTTNYIFPPYGYTF
DNA: TGTGCCAGTAGTAAGGGGACAACAAACTACATTTTTCCGCCCTATGGCTACACCTTC
J: TRBJ1-2
size: NA
V: TRBV19
D: NA

CDR3: CASSLRGALSTDTQYF
DNA: TGTGCCAGCAGCTTAAGGGGGGCCCTTAGCACAGATACGCAGTATTTT
J: TRBJ2-3
size: NA
V: TRBV7-3
D: NA

CDR3: CASSFVGYEQYF
DNA: TGTGCCAGCTCCTTTGTGGGCTACGAGCAGTACTTC
J: TRBJ2-7
size: NA
V: TRBV11-2
D: NA

CDR3: CASRSDRTQPQHF
DNA: TGTGCCAGCCGGTCGGACAGAACTCAGCCCCAGCATTTT
J: TRBJ1-5
size: once
V: TRBV28
D: NA

CDR3: CASSLMGQGSAAYSEQYF
DNA: TGCGCCAGCAGCTTGATGGGACAGGGATCTGCAGCCTATTCGGAGCAGTACTTC
J: TRBJ2-7
size: NA
V: TRBV5-1
D: TRBD1

CDR3: CASSLFSGNTIYF
DNA: TGTGCCAGCAGCTTATTCTCTGGAAACACCATATATTTT
J: TRBJ1-3
size: NA
V: TRBV5-8
D: NA

CDR3: CASRGSGSEQYF
DNA: TGTGCCAGCCGAGGGAGCGGGAGCGAGCAGTACTTC
J: TRBJ2-7
size: NA
V: TRBV6-5
D: TRBD2

CDR3: CSATELDRQHYEQYF
DNA: TGCAGCGCCACTGAACTCGACAGGCAACACTACGAGCAGTACTTC
J: TRBJ2-7
size: NA
V: TRBV29-1
D: NA

CDR3: CASSRTGAVGELFF
DNA: TGTGCCAGCAGTCGGACAGGGGCGGTCGGGGAGCTGTTTTTT
J: TRBJ2-2
size: NA
V: TRBV2
D: TRBD1

CDR3: CASRGDSRNQPQHF
DNA: TGTGCCAGCAGGGGGGACAGCCGAAATCAGCCCCAGCATTTT
J: TRBJ1-5
size: NA
V: TRBV2
D: TRBD1

CDR3: CASSSSGQLYEQYF
DNA: TGTGCCAGCAGCTCTTCGGGACAACTTTACGAGCAGTACTTC
J: TRBJ2-7
size: NA
V: TRBV5-6
D: NA

CDR3: CASSQTDTQYF
DNA: TGTGCCAGCAGCCAAACAGATACGCAGTATTTT
J: TRBJ2-3
size: NA
V: TRBV4-2
D: NA

CDR3: CASSFEAMAKNIQYF
DNA: TGTGCCAGTAGTTTCGAGGCCATGGCCAAAAACATTCAGTACTTC
J: TRBJ2-4
size: NA
V: TRBV19
D: NA

CDR3: CASSEVGGAWGNEQFF
DNA: TGTGCCAGCAGTGAGGTGGGGGGTGCCTGGGGGAATGAGCAGTTCTTC
J: TRBJ2-1
size: NA
V: TRBV25-1
D: NA